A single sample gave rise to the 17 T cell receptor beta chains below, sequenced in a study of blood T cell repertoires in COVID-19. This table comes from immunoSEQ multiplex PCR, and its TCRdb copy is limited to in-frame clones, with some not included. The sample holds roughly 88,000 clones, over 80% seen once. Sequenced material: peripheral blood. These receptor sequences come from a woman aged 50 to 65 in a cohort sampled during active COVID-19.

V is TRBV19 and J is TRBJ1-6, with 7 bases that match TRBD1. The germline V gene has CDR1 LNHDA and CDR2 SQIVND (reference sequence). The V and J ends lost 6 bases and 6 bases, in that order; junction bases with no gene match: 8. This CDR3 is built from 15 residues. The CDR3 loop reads CASRVQGLGNSPLHF. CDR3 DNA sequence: TGTGCCAGTAGGGTACAGGGGCTGGGTAATTCACCCCTCCACTTT.

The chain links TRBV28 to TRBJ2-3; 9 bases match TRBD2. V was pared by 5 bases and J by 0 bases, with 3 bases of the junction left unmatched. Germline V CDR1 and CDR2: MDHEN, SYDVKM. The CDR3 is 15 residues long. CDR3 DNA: TGTGCCAGCAGTCTAGCGGGATTTAGCACAGATACGCAGTATTTT. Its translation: CASSLAGFSTDTQYF.

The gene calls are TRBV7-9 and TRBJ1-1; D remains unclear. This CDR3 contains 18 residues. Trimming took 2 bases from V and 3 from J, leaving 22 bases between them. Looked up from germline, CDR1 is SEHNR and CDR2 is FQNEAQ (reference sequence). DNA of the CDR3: TGTGCCAGCAGCTTAACCGTAGCGTGGGAGGGATCGTACACTGAAGCTTTCTTT. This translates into CASSLTVAWEGSYTEAFF.

The CDR3 nucleotides read TGTGCCAGCAGTTACCTGTCCCCAGGGGGAACTGAAGCTTTCTTT. Protein: CASSYLSPGGTEAFF. The chain uses TRBV6-6 and TRBJ1-1; 7 bases align to TRBD1. This CDR3 comprises 15 residues. V was clipped by 2 bases and J by 5 bases; unmatched bases: 8. CDR1 and CDR2 (germline): MNHNY, SVGAGI (reference sequence).

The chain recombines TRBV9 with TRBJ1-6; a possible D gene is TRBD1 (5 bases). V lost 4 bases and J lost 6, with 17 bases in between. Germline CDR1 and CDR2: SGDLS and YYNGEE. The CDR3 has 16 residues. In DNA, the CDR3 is TGTGCCAGCAGCTTCTTGGAGGGACCCAGTAATTCACCCCTCCACTTT. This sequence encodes CASSFLEGPSNSPLHF. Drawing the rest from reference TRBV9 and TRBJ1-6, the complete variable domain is DSGVTQTPKHLITATGQRVTLRCSPRSGDLSVYWYQQSLDQGLQFLIQYYNGEERAKGNILERFSAQQFPDLHSELNLSSLELGDSALYFCASSFLEGPSNSPLHFGNGTRLTVT.

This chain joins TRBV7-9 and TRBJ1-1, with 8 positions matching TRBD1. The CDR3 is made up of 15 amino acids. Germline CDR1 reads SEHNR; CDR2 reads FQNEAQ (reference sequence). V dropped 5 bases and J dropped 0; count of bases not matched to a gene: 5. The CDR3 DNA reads TGTGCCAGCAGCAAGGAGGGACAGGTGAACACTGAAGCTTTCTTT. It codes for CASSKEGQVNTEAFF. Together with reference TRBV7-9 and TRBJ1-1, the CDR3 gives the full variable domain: DTGVSQNPRHKITKRGQNVTFRCDPISEHNRLYWYRQTLGQGPEFLTYFQNEAQLEKSRLLSDRFSAERPKGSFSTLEIQRTEQGDSAMYLCASSKEGQVNTEAFFGQGTRLTVV.

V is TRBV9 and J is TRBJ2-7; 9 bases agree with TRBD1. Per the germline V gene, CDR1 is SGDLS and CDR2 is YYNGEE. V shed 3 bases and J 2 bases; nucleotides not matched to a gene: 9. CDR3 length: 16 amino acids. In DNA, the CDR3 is TGTGCCAGCAGCGCCCCCCCCGGGACAGGGACCTACGAGCAGTACTTC. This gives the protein CASSAPPGTGTYEQYF.

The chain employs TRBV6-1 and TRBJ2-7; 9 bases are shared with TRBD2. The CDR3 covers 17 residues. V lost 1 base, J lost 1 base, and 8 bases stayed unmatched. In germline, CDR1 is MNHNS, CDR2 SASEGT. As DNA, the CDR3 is TGTGCCAGCAGTGAAGGGGCTAGCGGGGATCTGTCCTACGAGCAGTACTTC. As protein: CASSEGASGDLSYEQYF.

DNA for the CDR3: TGTGCCAGTAGCACGGGACTAGTGGATGAGCAGTTCTTC. Translated, it gives CASSTGLVDEQFF. J is TRBJ2-1 and V is TRBV19; TRBD2 matches at 8 bases. The germline V gene encodes CDR1 LNHDA and CDR2 SQIVND (reference sequence). Trimming took 6 bases from V and 8 from J; bases not matched to a gene: 6. The CDR3 is 13 residues long.

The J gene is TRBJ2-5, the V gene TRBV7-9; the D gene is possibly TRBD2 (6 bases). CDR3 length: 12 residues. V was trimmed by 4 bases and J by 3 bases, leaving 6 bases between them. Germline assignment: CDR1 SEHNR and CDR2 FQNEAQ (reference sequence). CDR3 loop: CASSWGEETQYF. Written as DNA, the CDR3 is TGTGCCAGCAGCTGGGGGGAAGAGACCCAGTACTTC.

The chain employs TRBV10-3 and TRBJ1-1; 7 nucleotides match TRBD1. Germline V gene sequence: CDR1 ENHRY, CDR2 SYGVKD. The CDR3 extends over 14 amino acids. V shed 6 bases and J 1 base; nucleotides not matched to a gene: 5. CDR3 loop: CAISPGTANTEAFF. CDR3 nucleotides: TGTGCCATCAGCCCAGGGACAGCGAACACTGAAGCTTTCTTT.

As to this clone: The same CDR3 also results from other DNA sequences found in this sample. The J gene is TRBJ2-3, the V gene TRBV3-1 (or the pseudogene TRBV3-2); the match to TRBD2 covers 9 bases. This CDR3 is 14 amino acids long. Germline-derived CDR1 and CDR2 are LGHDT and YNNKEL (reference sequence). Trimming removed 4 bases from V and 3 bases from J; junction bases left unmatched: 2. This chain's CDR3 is CASSPSGGTDTQYF. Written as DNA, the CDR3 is TGTGCCAGCAGCCCAAGCGGGGGGACAGATACGCAGTATTTT.

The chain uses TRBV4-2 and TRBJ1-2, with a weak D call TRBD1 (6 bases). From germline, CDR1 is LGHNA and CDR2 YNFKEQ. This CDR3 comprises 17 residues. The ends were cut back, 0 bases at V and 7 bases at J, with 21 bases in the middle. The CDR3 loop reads CASSQDLRLRGASGYTF. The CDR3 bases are TGTGCCAGCAGCCAAGACTTGCGTTTACGGGGGGCTAGTGGCTACACCTTC.

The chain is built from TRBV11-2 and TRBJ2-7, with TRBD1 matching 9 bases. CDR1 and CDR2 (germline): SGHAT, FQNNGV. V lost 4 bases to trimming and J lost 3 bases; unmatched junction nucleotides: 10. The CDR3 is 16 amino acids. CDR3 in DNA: TGTGCCAGCAGCTCCCGGGACAGGGCCCCACTCTACGAGCAGTACTTC. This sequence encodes CASSSRDRAPLYEQYF.

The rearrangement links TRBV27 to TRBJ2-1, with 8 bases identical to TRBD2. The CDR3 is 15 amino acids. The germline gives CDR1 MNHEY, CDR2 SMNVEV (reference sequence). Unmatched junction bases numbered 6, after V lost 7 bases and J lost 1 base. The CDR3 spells CASTRGLGSYNEQFF. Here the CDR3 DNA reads TGTGCCAGCACCCGGGGACTAGGGTCCTACAATGAGCAGTTCTTC.

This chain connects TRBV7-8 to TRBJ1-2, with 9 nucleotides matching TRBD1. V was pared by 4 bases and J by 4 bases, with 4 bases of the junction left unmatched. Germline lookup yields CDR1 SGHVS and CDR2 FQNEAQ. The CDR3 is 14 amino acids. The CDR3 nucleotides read TGTGCCAGCAGCTCTGGACAGGGGCCCTATGGCTACACCTTC. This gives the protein CASSSGQGPYGYTF.

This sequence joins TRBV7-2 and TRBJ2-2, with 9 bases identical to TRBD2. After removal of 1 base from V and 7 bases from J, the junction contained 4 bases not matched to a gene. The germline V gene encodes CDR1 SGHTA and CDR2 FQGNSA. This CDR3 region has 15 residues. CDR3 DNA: TGTGCCAGCAGCTTAGTAGCGGGAGATGTCGGGGAGCTGTTTTTT. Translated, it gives CASSLVAGDVGELFF. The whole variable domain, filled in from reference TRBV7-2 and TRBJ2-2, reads GAGVSQSPSNKVTEKGKDVELRCDPISGHTALYWYRQSLGQGLEFLIYFQGNSAPDKSGLPSDRFSAERTGGSVSTLTIQRTQQEDSAVYLCASSLVAGDVGELFFGEGSRLTVL.